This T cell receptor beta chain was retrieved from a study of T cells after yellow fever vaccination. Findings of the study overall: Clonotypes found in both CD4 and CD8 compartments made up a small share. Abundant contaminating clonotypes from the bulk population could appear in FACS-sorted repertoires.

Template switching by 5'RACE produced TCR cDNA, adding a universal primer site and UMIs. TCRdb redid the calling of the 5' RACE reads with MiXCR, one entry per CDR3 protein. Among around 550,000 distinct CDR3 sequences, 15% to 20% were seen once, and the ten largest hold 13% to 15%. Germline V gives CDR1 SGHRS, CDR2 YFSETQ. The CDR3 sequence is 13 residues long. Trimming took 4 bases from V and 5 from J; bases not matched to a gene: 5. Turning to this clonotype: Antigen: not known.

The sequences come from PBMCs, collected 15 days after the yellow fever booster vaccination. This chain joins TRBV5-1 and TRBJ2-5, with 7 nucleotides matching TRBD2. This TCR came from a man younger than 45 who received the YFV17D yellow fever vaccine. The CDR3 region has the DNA TGCGCCAGCAGCACTAGCGACGTCGAGACCCAGTACTTC. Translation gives CASSTSDVETQYF.